The present TCR beta chain was sequenced within a study of IL-32 and malignant T cell survival in cutaneous lymphoma (dated by TCRdb to the early 2020s). At the level of the whole study: The question that high-throughput TCR sequencing tested was whether the TCR Vbeta+ T cells surviving in IL-32 cultures belonged to the malignant clone, as opposed to being benign T cells that shared that Vbeta. A couple of CTCL donors were studied by high-throughput TCR sequencing, confirming IL-32beta supported malignant T cell survival in vitro.

A remark on this clone: Its antigen is not yet known. The sample holds no much larger clone one base away, and base qualities are not on file.

Broad study findings and their caveats: The kinetics of enhanced malignant T cell survival in culture differed somewhat from one CTCL blood donor to another. Persistence of malignant T cell TCRs after in vitro culture with IL-32beta was shown by TCR sequencing. The exact culture duration for the TCR-sequenced samples was not stated in the methods. IL-32beta appeared to promote malignant T cell survival in vitro by inducing large CD14+ antigen-presenting cells that lowered apoptosis.

Blood samples came from patients with leukemic cutaneous T cell lymphoma (Sezary syndrome) treated at a US cutaneous lymphoma program. Peripheral blood mononuclear cells were isolated from patient blood by Ficoll centrifugation. Trimming leaves V shorter by 7 bases and J shorter by 3 bases, with the junction holding 6 bases beyond the gene matches. The CDR3 goes from the cysteine to the phenylalanine over 13 residues. Of the read, only the CDR3 DNA is kept; its 39 bases are in frame from base 1. CDR1 is given as SNHLY and CDR2 as FYNNEI, both from the germline V gene. Using the QIAamp DNA Mini kit, genomic DNA was extracted and then profiled by immunoSEQ with roughly 85-450 ng of DNA template. Not all clones reach the TCRdb copy of this immuneACCESS table, which keeps in-frame sequences only. Checked studies attribute under half of the gap to unresolved V genes and leave the rest unexplained. Recorded for this sample are 2,000 to 2,500 clones; 82% of them occurred a single time. 45% to 70% of the sample lies in the top ten.

This receptor was obtained from a human donor with cutaneous T cell lymphoma. The sequence is built from TRBV2 and TRBJ2-7, with 7 middle bases fitting TRBD2. The material sequenced was blood, taken on day 0. The nucleotide sequence is given as TGTGCCAGCACTGCGGGGGTCTTCTACGAGCAGTACTTC. Translated, it gives CASTAGVFYEQYF.